The clone carrying this T cell receptor beta chain was observed once. This entry comes from a study of blood T cell repertoires in COVID-19. The assay was immunoSEQ multiplex PCR, and TCRdb's table has in-frame clones only and misses some. The sample includes approximately 130,000 clones, roughly four fifths of them seen just once. The germline gives CDR1 LNHNV, CDR2 YYDKDF (reference sequence). The junction had 4 bases not matched to a gene; V was cut back by 0 bases and J by 4 bases. The CDR3 length is 16 residues. Sequenced sample: PBMCs or T cells enriched from blood (not recorded which). This chain connects TRBV15 to TRBJ2-5; TRBD2 matches at 11 bases. The receptor's source is a man aged 25 to 40 who had recovered from COVID-19. CDR3 loop: CATSREGGTSGETQYF. The CDR3 DNA reads TGTGCCACCAGCAGAGAGGGAGGGACTAGCGGAGAGACCCAGTACTTC.